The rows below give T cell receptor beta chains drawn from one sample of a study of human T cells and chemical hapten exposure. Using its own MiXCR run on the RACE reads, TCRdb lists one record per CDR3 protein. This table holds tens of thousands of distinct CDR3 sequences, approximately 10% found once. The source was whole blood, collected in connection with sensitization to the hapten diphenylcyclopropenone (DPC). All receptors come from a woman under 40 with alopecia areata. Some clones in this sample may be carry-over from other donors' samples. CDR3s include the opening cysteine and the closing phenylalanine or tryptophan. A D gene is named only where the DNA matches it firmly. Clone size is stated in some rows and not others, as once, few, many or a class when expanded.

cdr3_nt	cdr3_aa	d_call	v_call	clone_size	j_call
TGCAGCGTTGAAGGGACAGGGACTGGCTACACCTTC	CSVEGTGTGYTF	TRBD1	TRBV29-1	many	TRBJ1-2
TGCAGTGCTAGAGATCCCCGGGGACTAGCCAGGAATGAGCAGTTCTTC	CSARDPRGLARNEQFF	TRBD2	TRBV20-1	few	TRBJ2-1
TGTGCCAGCTCACCAGCCGAAGGACGGGGCTTTTACAATGAGCAGTTCTTC	CASSPAEGRGFYNEQFF	NA	TRBV18	many	TRBJ2-1
TGTGCCAGCAGCTCGACACTTCAGCCCCAGCATTTT	CASSSTLQPQHF	NA	TRBV7-2	once	TRBJ1-5
TGTGCCAGCAGTCCATTGCCCGAAGGTCACTCCTACGAGCAGTACTTC	CASSPLPEGHSYEQYF	NA	TRBV27	NA	TRBJ2-7
TGTGCCAGCAGCTTGAAGGCAACTAACTATGGCTACACCTTC	CASSLKATNYGYTF	NA	TRBV11-2	many	TRBJ1-2
TGTGCCAGCAGCTTGGTTGCGGGGGGGCTGAGCACAGATACGCAGTATTTT	CASSLVAGGLSTDTQYF	TRBD2	TRBV5-6	many	TRBJ2-3
TGTGCCAGCAGCCAACCGGGACTAGCGGGGGGGCGGAGCACAGATACGCAGTATTTT	CASSQPGLAGGRSTDTQYF	TRBD2	TRBV12-3/TRBV12-4	many	TRBJ2-3
TGTGCCAGCAGCTTAGTCCGGCGGGGCGAGCAGTACTTC	CASSLVRRGEQYF	NA	TRBV11-2	many	TRBJ2-7
TGTGCCAGCAGCCAAGCGAGGAGCGGCACCGGGGAGCTGTTTTTT	CASSQARSGTGELFF	NA	TRBV4-2	many	TRBJ2-2
TGTGCCAGCAGGCCGAGGACGCGCAGAGACACTGAAGCTTTCTTT	CASRPRTRRDTEAFF	NA	TRBV11-1	few	TRBJ1-1
TGTGCCAGCAGCGTAGCAGGGGGTCTGGGCTCCAATGAGCAGTTCTTC	CASSVAGGLGSNEQFF	TRBD1	TRBV9	NA	TRBJ2-1
TGCGCCAGCAGCCAGTCCGGGACAGGGGACGGGCACGAGCAGTACTTC	CASSQSGTGDGHEQYF	TRBD1	TRBV5-1	many	TRBJ2-7
TGCGCCAGCTTCCCAGATACGCAGTATTTT	CASFPDTQYF	NA	TRBV10-1	few	TRBJ2-3
TGTGCCAGCAAAAGGACTAGCGGGAGTAATGAGCAGTTCTTC	CASKRTSGSNEQFF	TRBD2	TRBV7-3	many	TRBJ2-1
TGCGCCAGCAAGCGGGAGGGCACAGATACGCAGTATTTT	CASKREGTDTQYF	TRBD2	TRBV4-1	NA	TRBJ2-3
TGTGACAGCAGCTTCTCCCCTAACAATGAGCAGTTCTTC	CDSSFSPNNEQFF	NA	TRBV5-4	NA	TRBJ2-1
TGTGCCAGCAGCTTAAGGGGAGGCCCTGAAGCTTTCTTT	CASSLRGGPEAFF	NA	TRBV7-2	few	TRBJ1-1
TGTGCCGTGAGGGGCTCTGGAAACACCATATATTTT	CAVRGSGNTIYF	NA	TRBV30	many	TRBJ1-3
TGTGCCAGCAGGTTTGATGGCGGAGCGGGGTACAATGAGCAGTTCTTC	CASRFDGGAGYNEQFF	TRBD2	TRBV28	once	TRBJ2-1
TGTGCCAGCAGTTTGATTGCTCGGGCCGGGGGGCGAGAGACCCAGTACTTC	CASSLIARAGGRETQYF	NA	TRBV12-3/TRBV12-4	many	TRBJ2-5
TGTGCCAGCAGTTTAGCGATCAGTAAAAATACGCAGTATTTT	CASSLAISKNTQYF	NA	TRBV12-3/TRBV12-4	many	TRBJ2-3
TGTGCCAGCTCTTCCACCGAGGGTCAGGGAAGAAACACCATATATTTT	CASSSTEGQGRNTIYF	NA	TRBV6-2/TRBV6-3	many	TRBJ1-3
TGCAGCGCCAACTGGGCGGGGGCCTACAATGAGCAGTTCTTC	CSANWAGAYNEQFF	TRBD2	TRBV29-1	few	TRBJ2-1
TGTGCCAGCAGCTTGCTAAAACCACGGAGCTATGGCTACACCTTC	CASSLLKPRSYGYTF	NA	TRBV5-6	NA	TRBJ1-2
TGTGCCAGCAGGACAAATTACGAGCAGTACTTC	CASRTNYEQYF	NA	TRBV28	NA	TRBJ2-7
TGTGCCAGCAGCGACAGATACAATGAGCAGTTCTTC	CASSDRYNEQFF	NA	TRBV9	many	TRBJ2-1
TGTGCCAGCAGTCCGGGAGGATCAACGTCAGGGGAAGCTTTCTTT	CASSPGGSTSGEAFF	NA	TRBV28	many	TRBJ1-1
TGTGCCAGCAGCTTGGACACCGGGACATCCATCTACGAGCAGTACTTC	CASSLDTGTSIYEQYF	NA	TRBV5-6	few	TRBJ2-7
TGCGCCAGCAGTTCCGGGACAAGAGATGGCTACACCTTC	CASSSGTRDGYTF	NA	TRBV5-1	NA	TRBJ1-2
TGTGCCAGCAGCTCCGGGTCGGGCTATGGCTACACCTTC	CASSSGSGYGYTF	NA	TRBV11-2	many	TRBJ1-2
TGTGCCAGCAGCCAATCGACCATCCAGGCCTACAATGAGCAGTTCTTC	CASSQSTIQAYNEQFF	NA	TRBV4-2	few	TRBJ2-1
TGCGCCAGCAGCCAAGTTGTCTCGGGTCACACTGAAGCTTTCTTT	CASSQVVSGHTEAFF	NA	TRBV4-3	many	TRBJ1-1
TGTGCCAGCAGTGAAGCTCAAGGATGGACTGACAGCGATCAGCCCCAGCATTTT	CASSEAQGWTDSDQPQHF	NA	TRBV6-1	many	TRBJ1-5
TGTGCCAGCAGGCGGAATAGCGGGAGCGGCACAGATACGCAGTATTTT	CASRRNSGSGTDTQYF	TRBD2	TRBV6-2/TRBV6-3	few	TRBJ2-3
TGTGCCAGCAGCCATTCTGCTAGCACAGATACGCAGTATTTT	CASSHSASTDTQYF	NA	TRBV3-1	NA	TRBJ2-3
TGTGCCAGCAGCCGCAACTCAGGGTTAGCCAAAAACATTCAGTACTTC	CASSRNSGLAKNIQYF	NA	TRBV7-9	NA	TRBJ2-4
TGTGCCAGCAGTCCATCCAGGCTTTCTAATCAGCCCCAGCATTTT	CASSPSRLSNQPQHF	NA	TRBV6-2/TRBV6-3	few	TRBJ1-5
TGTGCCAGCAGACCCTCTTGGCAGGGGAACACTGAAGCTTTCTTT	CASRPSWQGNTEAFF	NA	TRBV5-5	many	TRBJ1-1
TGCAGCGTTGACACAGGGCGGACAGATACGCAGTATTTT	CSVDTGRTDTQYF	NA	TRBV29-1	few	TRBJ2-3
TGTGCCAGCAGCGTAGGCACCGGGGAGCTGTTTTTT	CASSVGTGELFF	NA	TRBV9	many	TRBJ2-2
TGCGCCAGCAGCCAAGGTTGGGCGGGACACGGGGATGAGCAGTTCTTC	CASSQGWAGHGDEQFF	NA	TRBV4-1	few	TRBJ2-1
TGCGCCAGCAGTGAAGGTAGGGAGCAGTTCTTC	CASSEGREQFF	NA	TRBV10-2	many	TRBJ2-1
TGTGCCAGCAGTGAAACAGGGGGCGCCGATGGCTACACCTTC	CASSETGGADGYTF	TRBD1	TRBV12-3/TRBV12-4	many	TRBJ1-2
TGCAGCGCTGGGACGGTGCTCTATGGCTACACCTTC	CSAGTVLYGYTF	NA	TRBV29-1	many	TRBJ1-2
TGCAGTGGTAGCGGGAGATTGGTTGGGCAAGAGACCCAGTACTTC	CSGSGRLVGQETQYF	TRBD2	TRBV20-1	many	TRBJ2-5
TGTGCCAGCTCACCCGAGACGACAGAGACCCAGTACTTC	CASSPETTETQYF	NA	TRBV18	many	TRBJ2-5
TGTGCCTATCTAGGGACTAGCGGGTACGAGCAGTACTTC	CAYLGTSGYEQYF	TRBD2	TRBV30	many	TRBJ2-7
TGTGCCAGCAGTTACTCGTCAACGGACATAGAGACCCAGTACTTC	CASSYSSTDIETQYF	NA	TRBV6-5	NA	TRBJ2-5
TGTGCCAGCTCACGGGACAGTATCCCAATCGACAATGAGCAGTTCTTC	CASSRDSIPIDNEQFF	TRBD1	TRBV18	many	TRBJ2-1